Listed below are T cell receptor beta chains from one sample, sequenced in a study of CD8 T cells in Susac syndrome. TCRdb recomputed calls from the immunoSEQ multiplex PCR reads with MiXCR, one row per CDR3 protein. The sample holds about 300,000 distinct CDR3 sequences, almost 85% seen once. The sequencing input was CD8+ T cells from PBMCs. The receptor set was obtained from a human donor with multiple sclerosis. Each CDR3 is given with its conserved first and last residue. D genes are given only for firm matches. Rows may omit the clone size; those that give it use once, few, many or a size class.

abundance	j_gene	d_gene	v_gene	CDR3aa	CDR3nt
-	TRBJ2-1	-	TRBV7-6	CASSLEHRIPYNEQFF	TGTGCCAGCAGCTTAGAACACCGAATCCCTTACAATGAGCAGTTCTTC
few	TRBJ2-2	-	TRBV4-3	CASSQEGEATGELFF	TGCGCCAGCAGCCAAGAAGGGGAAGCCACCGGGGAGCTGTTTTTT
once	TRBJ2-7	TRBD1	TRBV28	CASSWTGGAYEQYF	TGTGCCAGCAGTTGGACAGGGGGAGCCTACGAGCAGTACTTC
-	TRBJ1-2	-	TRBV10-3	CAISERGENYGYTF	TGTGCCATCAGTGAGAGGGGGGAGAACTATGGCTACACCTTC
-	TRBJ2-7	-	TRBV4-3	CASSQGRGKTYEQYF	TGCGCCAGCAGCCAAGGGAGGGGTAAGACCTACGAGCAGTACTTC
-	TRBJ2-1	TRBD1	TRBV5-6	CASSLGQGNEQFF	TGTGCCAGCAGCTTGGGACAGGGTAATGAGCAGTTCTTC
-	TRBJ2-5	-	TRBV5-1	CASSLGTGSETQYF	TGCGCCAGCAGCCTCGGGACTGGGAGCGAGACCCAGTACTTC
-	TRBJ2-2	-	TRBV9	CASSVATQGNTGELFF	TGTGCCAGCAGCGTAGCAACGCAGGGGAACACCGGGGAGCTGTTTTTT
few	TRBJ1-1	-	TRBV27	CASKGGLNTEAFF	TGTGCCAGCAAGGGGGGACTGAACACTGAAGCTTTCTTT
-	TRBJ2-1	TRBD1	TRBV9	CASSAGQSSYNEQFF	TGTGCCAGCAGCGCGGGACAGAGCTCCTACAATGAGCAGTTCTTC
few	TRBJ2-7	-	TRBV20-1	CSARHMHNEQYF	TGCAGTGCTAGACACATGCACAACGAGCAGTACTTC
-	TRBJ2-7	TRBD1	TRBV15	CATSVGQSYEQYF	TGTGCCACCAGCGTGGGACAGTCCTACGAGCAGTACTTC
-	TRBJ1-4	-	TRBV12-3/TRBV12-4	CASSRGEKLFF	TGTGCCAGCAGCCGGGGTGAAAAACTGTTTTTT
-	TRBJ1-3	-	TRBV30	CAWLQGTGNTIYF	TGTGCCTGGCTACAGGGAACTGGAAACACCATATATTTT
-	TRBJ2-1	TRBD2	TRBV5-1	CASSPDLILAGPTYNEQFF	TGCGCCAGCAGCCCGGACCTTATACTAGCGGGTCCTACCTACAATGAGCAGTTCTTC
-	TRBJ1-1	-	TRBV6-5	CASSYSLTGGVNTEAFF	TGTGCCAGCAGTTACTCCCTGACAGGAGGCGTGAACACTGAAGCTTTCTTT